This TCR beta chain was retrieved from a study of PD-1 blockade in classical Hodgkin lymphoma. The method was immunoSEQ multiplex PCR; TCRdb's version includes in-frame clones alone and lacks a portion of them. The table includes about 31,000 clones, about four fifths detected once. Findings and caveats of the study: Why repertoires differed is undefined; disease activity or prior therapy possibly contributed. TCR diversity at baseline was reported to be reduced in newly diagnosed patients relative to healthy donors. In CD4+ cells, TCR diversity went up significantly by C4D1, but in CD8+ cells it did not. Complete responders possessed baseline diversity comparable to newly diagnosed patients.

The CDR3 has 17 residues. The V and J ends lost 0 bases and 0 bases respectively, with 12 bases between them. Germline loops: CDR1 SGHDN, CDR2 FVKESK. As to this clone: Its specificity is unknown.

Described time point: cycle 4 day 1 (C4D1), after less than 7 weeks of nivolumab. Exposure to brentuximab vedotin varied, and each patient had relapsed following autologous stem cell transplantation. This receptor was taken from a human donor with classical Hodgkin lymphoma. The chain is built from TRBV14 and TRBJ2-1; perhaps TRBD2 as D (6 bases). Sequencing used peripheral blood mononuclear cells (PBMCs), obtained before the fourth cycle of nivolumab. CDR3 amino acids: CASSQDQVAASYNEQFF. DNA of the CDR3: TGTGCCAGCAGCCAAGATCAAGTAGCGGCCTCCTACAATGAGCAGTTCTTC.